Below, one T cell receptor (beta chain) is given with its context. Sequencing was performed with immunoSEQ multiplex PCR; in TCRdb, only in-frame clones are kept and a portion is missing. The sample lists over 65,000 clones; about 86% were seen once. Germline V gives CDR1 MDHEN, CDR2 SYDVKM. The germline V and J ends were trimmed by 7 bases and 1 base, with 14 bases remaining between them. The CDR3 covers 15 residues. This sample was included in a study of neoadjuvant anti-PD-1 for oral cavity cancer. This sample's time point: after neoadjuvant nivolumab, at surgical resection. The chain combines TRBV28 with TRBJ1-3, with D tentatively TRBD1 (5 bases). The input for sequencing was PBMCs, taken after nivolumab (anti-PD-1) treatment. The receptor was isolated from a person between 40 and 85 years old with oral cavity squamous cell carcinoma. The CDR3 protein is CASKPWGGSGNTIYF. CDR3 in DNA: TGTGCCAGCAAACCCTGGGGGGGTTCTGGAAACACCATATATTTT. Full variable domain (remainder filled in from reference TRBV28 and TRBJ1-3): DVKVTQSSRYLVKRTGEKVFLECVQDMDHENMFWYRQDPGLGLRLIYFSYDVKMKEKGDIPEGYSVSREKKERFSLILESASTNQTSMYLCASKPWGGSGNTIYFGEGSWLTVV.